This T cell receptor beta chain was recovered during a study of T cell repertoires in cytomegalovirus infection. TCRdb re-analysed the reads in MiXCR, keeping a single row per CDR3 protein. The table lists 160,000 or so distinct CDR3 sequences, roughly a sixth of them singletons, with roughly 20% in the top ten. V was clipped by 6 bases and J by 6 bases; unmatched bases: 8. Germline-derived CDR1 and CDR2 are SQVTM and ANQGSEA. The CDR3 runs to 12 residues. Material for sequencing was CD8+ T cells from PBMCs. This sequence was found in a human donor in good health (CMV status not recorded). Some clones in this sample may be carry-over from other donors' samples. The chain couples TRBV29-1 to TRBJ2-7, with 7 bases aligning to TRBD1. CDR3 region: CSVHRGSGEQYF. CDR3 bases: TGCAGCGTCCACAGGGGTTCGGGCGAGCAGTACTTC.